The source of this T cell receptor beta chain is a study of PD-1 blockade in classical Hodgkin lymphoma (dated by TCRdb to 2018 to 2020). Concerning the study at large: Nivolumab dosing was 3 mg/kg intravenously every 2 weeks, continuing until either disease progression or unacceptable toxicity. The study used CyTOF and TCR beta sequencing to define a peripheral blood immune signature of response to PD-1 blockade in classical Hodgkin lymphoma.

Broad study findings and their caveats: Trial patients achieving complete response had baseline diversity similar to newly diagnosed patients, whereas partial responders and progressors had significantly lower diversity. The study was restricted to a single clinical trial cohort, and the causes of repertoire differences, possibly disease activity or prior therapy, were left undefined. A significant rise by C4D1 was seen in CD4+ but not CD8+ TCR diversity (p=0.0027 vs p=0.16), with the rise being most apparent in complete responders (p=0.02). Baseline TCR diversity was reported as lower in newly diagnosed patients than in healthy donors, and lower still in relapsed/refractory patients. Patients starting nivolumab less than 1 year after ASCT had lower diversity and were excluded from later analyses to avoid confounding by immune reconstitution.

Genomic DNA was isolated using the Qiagen DNeasy kit from unsorted PBMCs as well as from negatively selected CD4+ and CD8+ fractions. TCR beta CDR3 regions were subjected to amplification by immunoSEQ multiplex PCR with primers that anneal to V and J segments. A synthetic immune receptor repertoire was used to minimize amplification bias, and any remaining bias was removed computationally after sequencing. Regarding the original processing steps: Custom Python scripts were used to quantify repertoire diversity as the Shannon entropy index. Unsorted, CD4+ and CD8+ repertoires were analyzed separately, except in combined analyses where CD4+ and CD8+ sequences were merged in silico. A clone was considered expanded if an increase in frequency of at least 2-fold after treatment relative to C1D1 was found, and a pseudocount of 0.5 was applied to clones undetected at baseline. Clones with 0 or 1 copy at C1D1 were defined as singleton clones, while clones with 2 or more copies were defined as non-singleton clones. Clones expanded in unsorted samples were labelled as CD4+, CD8+ or unknown by matching protein sequences in sorted samples from the same patient. Diversity changes from C1D1 to C4D1 were tested in paired samples using Wilcoxon tests. TCRdb holds this immuneACCESS table with in-frame rearrangements only. Some clones are missing; in checked studies, unresolved V genes explain under half, and the rest has no known cause. Clone size and the V and J calls come from that table; the DNA yielded D and trimming. For this sample there are 20,000 to 30,000 clones; more than 60% appear just once. Roughly 8% of the sample is held by the ten biggest clonotypes.

Points on this clone: Which antigen it targets is not known. No much larger clone exists at a distance of one base, and base qualities are not known.

The germline V gene gives CDR1 as SGHRS and CDR2 as YFSETQ. The CDR3 starts with the cysteine, ends with the phenylalanine, and has 15 residues. Just CDR3 DNA is preserved here, 45 bases in frame from base 1. Cut back by 3 bases and 2 bases, the V and J ends lie 14 bases apart. In light of the paper, this sample's time point label describes: cycle 2 day 1 (C2D1) of nivolumab. Relapse after autologous stem cell transplantation had occurred in all trial patients, and cohorts A, B and C were distinguished by prior brentuximab vedotin exposure. The trial cohort comprised 56 patients with relapsed/refractory classical Hodgkin lymphoma whose best overall responses were complete response, partial response or progressive disease. Single-agent nivolumab was administered to trial patients in the multi-cohort phase II CheckMate 205 trial. An independent review committee assessed best overall response by applying the 2007 International Working Group response criteria. Trial PBMCs were collected immediately before nivolumab initiation (C1D1) and during therapy at cycle 2 day 1 and cycle 4 day 1. Peripheral blood was collected in 8 mL Vacutainer Cell Preparation Tubes, from which PBMCs were isolated by centrifugation and then cryopreserved.

The sample consisted of peripheral blood mononuclear cells (PBMCs), taken before the second cycle of nivolumab. This sequence originates from a human donor with classical Hodgkin lymphoma. The rearrangement combines TRBV5-1 with TRBJ1-2; the D segment could be TRBD1, given 5 matching bases. The DNA sequence is given as TGCGCCAGCAGCTGGGGCGAGGGGCTAAACTATGGCTACACCTTC. Translation gives CASSWGEGLNYGYTF.